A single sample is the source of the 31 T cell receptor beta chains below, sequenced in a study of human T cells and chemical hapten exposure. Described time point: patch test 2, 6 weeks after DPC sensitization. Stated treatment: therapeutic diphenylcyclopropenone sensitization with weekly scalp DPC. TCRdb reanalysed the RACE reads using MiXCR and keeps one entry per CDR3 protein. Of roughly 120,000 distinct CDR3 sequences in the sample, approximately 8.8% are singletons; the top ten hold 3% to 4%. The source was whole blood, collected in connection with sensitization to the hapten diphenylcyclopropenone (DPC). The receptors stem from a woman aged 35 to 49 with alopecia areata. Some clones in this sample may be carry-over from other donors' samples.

The CDR3 nucleotides are TGCAGTGCTAGTGAGACAGGGTACGAGCAGTACTTC. It translates to CSASETGYEQYF. This chain joins TRBV20-1 and TRBJ2-7; 7 bases align to TRBD1. The V gene's germline CDR1 is DFQATT and CDR2 SNEGSKA (reference sequence). The V gene end was trimmed by 3 bases and the J gene end by 4 bases; junction bases not matched to a gene: 3. This CDR3 region has 12 residues.

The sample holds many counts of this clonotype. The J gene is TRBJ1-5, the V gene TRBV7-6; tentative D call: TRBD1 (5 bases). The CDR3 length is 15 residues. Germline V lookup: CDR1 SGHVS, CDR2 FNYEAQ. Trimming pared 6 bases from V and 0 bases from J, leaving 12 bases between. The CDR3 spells CASSSGGSSNQPQHF. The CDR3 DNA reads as TGTGCCAGCAGTAGTGGGGGGAGTAGCAATCAGCCCCAGCATTTT.

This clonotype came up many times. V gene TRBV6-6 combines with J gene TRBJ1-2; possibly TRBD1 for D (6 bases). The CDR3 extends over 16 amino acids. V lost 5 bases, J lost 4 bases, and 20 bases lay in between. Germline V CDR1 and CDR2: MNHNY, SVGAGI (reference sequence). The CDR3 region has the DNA TGTGCCAGCAGTCACAACCCTGGACAGTCCTTCTATGGCTACACCTTC. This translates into CASSHNPGQSFYGYTF.

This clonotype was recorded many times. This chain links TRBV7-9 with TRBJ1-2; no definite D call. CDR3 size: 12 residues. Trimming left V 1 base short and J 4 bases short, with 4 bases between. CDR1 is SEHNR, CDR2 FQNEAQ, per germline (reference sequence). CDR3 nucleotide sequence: TGTGCCAGCAGCTTAGGAAGCTATGGCTACACCTTC. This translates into CASSLGSYGYTF.

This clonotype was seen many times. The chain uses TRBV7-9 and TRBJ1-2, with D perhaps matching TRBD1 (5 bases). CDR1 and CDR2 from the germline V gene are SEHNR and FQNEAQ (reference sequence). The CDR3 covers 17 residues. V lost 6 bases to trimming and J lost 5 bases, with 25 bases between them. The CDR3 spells CASRPAGGGTQGYGYTF. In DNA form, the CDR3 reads TGTGCCAGCAGACCCGCTGGGGGGGGAACGCAGGGATATGGCTACACCTTC. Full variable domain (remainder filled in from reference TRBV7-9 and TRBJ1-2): DTGVSQNPRHKITKRGQNVTFRCDPISEHNRLYWYRQTLGQGPEFLTYFQNEAQLEKSRLLSDRFSAERPKGSFSTLEIQRTEQGDSAMYLCASRPAGGGTQGYGYTFGSGTRLTVV.

CDR3 loop: CASELTGTSYEQYF. As DNA, the CDR3 is TGTGCCTCCGAACTCACAGGAACATCCTACGAGCAGTACTTC. The rearrangement uses TRBV30 and TRBJ2-7; D is possibly TRBD1 (5 bases). In germline, CDR1 is GTSNPN, CDR2 SVGIG (reference sequence). Trimming removed 7 bases at V and 1 base at J, with 17 bases between. This CDR3 spans 14 amino acids.

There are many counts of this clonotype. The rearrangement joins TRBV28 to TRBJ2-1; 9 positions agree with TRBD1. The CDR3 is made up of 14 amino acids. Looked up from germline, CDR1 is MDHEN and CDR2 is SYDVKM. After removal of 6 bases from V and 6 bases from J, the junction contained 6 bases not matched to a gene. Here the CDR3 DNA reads TGTGCCAGCAGGGGGACAGGGAGAGTCAATGAGCAGTTCTTC. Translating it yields CASRGTGRVNEQFF.

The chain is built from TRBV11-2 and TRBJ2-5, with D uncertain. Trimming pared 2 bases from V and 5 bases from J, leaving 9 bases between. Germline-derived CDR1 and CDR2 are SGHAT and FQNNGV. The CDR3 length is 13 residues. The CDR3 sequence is CASSLLVSETQYF. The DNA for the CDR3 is TGTGCCAGCAGCTTATTGGTCTCGGAGACCCAGTACTTC.

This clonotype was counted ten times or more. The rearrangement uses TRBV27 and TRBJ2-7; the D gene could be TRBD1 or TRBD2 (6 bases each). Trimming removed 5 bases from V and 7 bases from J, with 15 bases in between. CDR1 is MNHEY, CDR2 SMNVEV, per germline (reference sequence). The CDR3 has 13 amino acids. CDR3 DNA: TGTGCCAGCAGTCCCCTGGGGGCGGGGGAGCAGTACTTC. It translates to CASSPLGAGEQYF.

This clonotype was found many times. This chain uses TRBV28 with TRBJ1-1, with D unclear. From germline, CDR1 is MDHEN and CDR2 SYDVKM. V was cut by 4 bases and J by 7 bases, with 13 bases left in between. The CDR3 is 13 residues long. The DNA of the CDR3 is TGTGCCAGCAGTTCGCCGTGGGTTTTTGAAGCTTTCTTT. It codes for CASSSPWVFEAFF.

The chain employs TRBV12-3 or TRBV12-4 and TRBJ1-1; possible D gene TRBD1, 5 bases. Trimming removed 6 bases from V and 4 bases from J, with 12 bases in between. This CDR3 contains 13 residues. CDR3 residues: CASRRAGTTEAFF. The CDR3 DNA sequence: TGTGCCAGCAGGAGGGCGGGGACCACTGAAGCTTTCTTT.

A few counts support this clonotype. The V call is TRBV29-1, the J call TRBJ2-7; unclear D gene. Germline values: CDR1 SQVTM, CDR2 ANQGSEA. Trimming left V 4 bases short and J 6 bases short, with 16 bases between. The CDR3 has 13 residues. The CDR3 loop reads CSVGQFAMGEQYF. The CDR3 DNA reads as TGCAGCGTTGGTCAATTTGCCATGGGCGAGCAGTACTTC.

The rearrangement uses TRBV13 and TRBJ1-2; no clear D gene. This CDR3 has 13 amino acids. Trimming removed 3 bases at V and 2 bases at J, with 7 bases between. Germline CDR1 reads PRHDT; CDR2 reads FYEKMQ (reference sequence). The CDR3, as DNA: TGTGCCAGCAGCTTTCGCACAAACTATGGCTACACCTTC. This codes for CASSFRTNYGYTF.

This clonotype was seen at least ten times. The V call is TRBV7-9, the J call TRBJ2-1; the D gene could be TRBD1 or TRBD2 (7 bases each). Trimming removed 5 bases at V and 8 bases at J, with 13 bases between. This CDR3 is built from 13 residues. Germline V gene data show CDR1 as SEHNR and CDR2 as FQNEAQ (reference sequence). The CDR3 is CASSQTGRDEQFF. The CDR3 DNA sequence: TGTGCCAGCAGCCAGACAGGGAGGGATGAGCAGTTCTTC.

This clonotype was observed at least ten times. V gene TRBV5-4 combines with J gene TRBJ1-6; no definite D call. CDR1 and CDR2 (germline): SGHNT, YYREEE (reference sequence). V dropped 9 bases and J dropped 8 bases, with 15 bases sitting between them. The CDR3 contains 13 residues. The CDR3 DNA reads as TGTGCCACCAGGCTCCAACTGGATTCACCCCTCCACTTT. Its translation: CATRLQLDSPLHF.

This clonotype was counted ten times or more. The CDR3: CAIQNRANYGYTF. CDR3 sequence (DNA): TGTGCCATCCAAAACAGGGCTAACTATGGCTACACCTTC. The rearrangement uses TRBV10-3 and TRBJ1-2, with a possible D match to TRBD1 (6 bases). Trimming stripped 8 bases from V and 0 bases from J, with 10 bases between. The CDR3 has 13 residues. Germline assignment: CDR1 ENHRY and CDR2 SYGVKD.

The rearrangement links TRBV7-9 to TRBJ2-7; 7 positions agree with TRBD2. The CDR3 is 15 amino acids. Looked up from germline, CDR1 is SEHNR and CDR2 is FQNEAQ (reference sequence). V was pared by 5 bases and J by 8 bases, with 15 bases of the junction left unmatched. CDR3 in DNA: TGTGCCAGCAGCCGCGGGGGAAGCGGCTTCGGGAAGCAGTACTTC. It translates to CASSRGGSGFGKQYF.

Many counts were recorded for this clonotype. The CDR3 region is CASRSTGLRTDTQYF. In DNA form, the CDR3 reads TGTGCCAGCAGGTCGACAGGGTTGCGCACAGATACGCAGTATTTT. The V call is TRBV7-2, the J call TRBJ2-3, with 7 bases identical to TRBD1. Germline lookup yields CDR1 SGHTA and CDR2 FQGNSA. V shed 6 bases and J 1 base; nucleotides not matched to a gene: 7. This CDR3 is built from 15 residues.

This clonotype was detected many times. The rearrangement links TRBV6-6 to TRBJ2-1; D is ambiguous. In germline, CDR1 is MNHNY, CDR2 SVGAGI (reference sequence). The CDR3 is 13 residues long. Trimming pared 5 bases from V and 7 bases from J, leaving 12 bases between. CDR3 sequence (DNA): TGTGCCAGCAGTACAGAGAGTGGGAATGAGCAGTTCTTC. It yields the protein CASSTESGNEQFF.

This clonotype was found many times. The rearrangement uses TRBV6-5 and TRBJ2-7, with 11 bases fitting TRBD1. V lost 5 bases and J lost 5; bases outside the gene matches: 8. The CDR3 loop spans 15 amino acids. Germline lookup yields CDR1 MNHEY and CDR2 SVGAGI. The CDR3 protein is CASSPPGQGDHEQYF. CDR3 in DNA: TGTGCCAGCAGTCCCCCGGGACAGGGGGACCACGAGCAGTACTTC.

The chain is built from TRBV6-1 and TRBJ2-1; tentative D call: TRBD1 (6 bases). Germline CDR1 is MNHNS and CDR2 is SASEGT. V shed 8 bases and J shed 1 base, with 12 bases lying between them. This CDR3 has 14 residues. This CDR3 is CASRAGVSYNEQFF. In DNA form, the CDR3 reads TGTGCCAGCCGGGCAGGGGTATCCTACAATGAGCAGTTCTTC.

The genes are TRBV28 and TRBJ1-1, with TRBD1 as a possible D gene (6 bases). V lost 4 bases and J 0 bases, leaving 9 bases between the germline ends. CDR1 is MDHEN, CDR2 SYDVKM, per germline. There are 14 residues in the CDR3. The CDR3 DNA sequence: TGTGCCAGCAGTTCCGGACAGTTGAACACTGAAGCTTTCTTT. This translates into CASSSGQLNTEAFF.

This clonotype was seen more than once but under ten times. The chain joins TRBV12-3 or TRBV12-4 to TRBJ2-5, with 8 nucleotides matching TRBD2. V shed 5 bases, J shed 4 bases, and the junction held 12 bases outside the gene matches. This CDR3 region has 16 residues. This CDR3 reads CASSPREGTVGETQYF. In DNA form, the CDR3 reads TGTGCCAGCAGTCCCCGGGAGGGGACTGTTGGAGAGACCCAGTACTTC.

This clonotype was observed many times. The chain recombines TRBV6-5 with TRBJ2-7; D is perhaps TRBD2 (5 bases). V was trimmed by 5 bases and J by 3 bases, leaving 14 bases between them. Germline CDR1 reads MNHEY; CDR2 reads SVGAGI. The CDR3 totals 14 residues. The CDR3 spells CASSNGLGVYEQYF. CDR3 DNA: TGTGCCAGCAGTAACGGACTGGGTGTCTACGAGCAGTACTTC.

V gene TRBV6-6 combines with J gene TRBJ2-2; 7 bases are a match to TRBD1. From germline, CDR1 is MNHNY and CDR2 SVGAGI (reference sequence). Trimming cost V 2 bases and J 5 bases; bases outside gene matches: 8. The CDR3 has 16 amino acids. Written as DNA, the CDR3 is TGTGCCAGCAGTTACGCCGGGACAGTAGGGACCGGGGAGCTGTTTTTT. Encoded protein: CASSYAGTVGTGELFF.

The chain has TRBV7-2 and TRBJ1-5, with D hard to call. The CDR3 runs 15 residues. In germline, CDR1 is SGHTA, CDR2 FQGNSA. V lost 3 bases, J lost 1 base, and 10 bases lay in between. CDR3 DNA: TGTGCCAGCAGCTTTGGTAGAGGGAGCAATCAGCCCCAGCATTTT. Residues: CASSFGRGSNQPQHF.

CDR3 loop: CASSFLQGADTEAFF. In DNA form, the CDR3 reads TGTGCCAGCAGCTTCCTACAGGGGGCAGACACTGAAGCTTTCTTT. The rearrangement joins TRBV5-4 to TRBJ1-1; the match to TRBD1 covers 9 bases. V lost 2 bases, J lost 3 bases, and 5 bases stayed unmatched. The CDR3 consists of 15 residues. The germline gives CDR1 SGHNT, CDR2 YYREEE (reference sequence). Complete variable domain (other parts from reference TRBV5-4 and TRBJ1-1): ETGVTQSPTHLIKTRGQQVTLRCSSQSGHNTVSWYQQALGQGPQFIFQYYREEENGRGNFPPRFSGLQFPNYSSELNVNALELDDSALYLCASSFLQGADTEAFFGQGTRLTVV.

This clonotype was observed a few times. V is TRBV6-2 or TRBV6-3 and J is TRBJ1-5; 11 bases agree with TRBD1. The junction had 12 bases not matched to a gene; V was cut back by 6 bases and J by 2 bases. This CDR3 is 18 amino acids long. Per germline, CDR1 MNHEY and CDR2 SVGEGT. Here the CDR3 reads CASSPIRTGGAGNQPQHF. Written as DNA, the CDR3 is TGTGCCAGCAGCCCGATAAGGACAGGGGGCGCGGGCAATCAGCCCCAGCATTTT.

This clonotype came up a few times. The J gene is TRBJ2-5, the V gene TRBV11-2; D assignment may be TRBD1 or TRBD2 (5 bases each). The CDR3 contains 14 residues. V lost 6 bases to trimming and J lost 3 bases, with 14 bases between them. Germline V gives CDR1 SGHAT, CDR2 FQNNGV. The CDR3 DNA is TGTGCCAGCAGTCCCGGGGCTTTCGAAGAGACCCAGTACTTC. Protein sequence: CASSPGAFEETQYF. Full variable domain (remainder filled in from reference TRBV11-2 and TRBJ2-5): EAGVAQSPRYKIIEKRQSVAFWCNPISGHATLYWYQQILGQGPKLLIQFQNNGVVDDSQLPKDRFSAERLKGVDSTLKIQPAKLEDSAVYLCASSPGAFEETQYFGPGTRLLVL.

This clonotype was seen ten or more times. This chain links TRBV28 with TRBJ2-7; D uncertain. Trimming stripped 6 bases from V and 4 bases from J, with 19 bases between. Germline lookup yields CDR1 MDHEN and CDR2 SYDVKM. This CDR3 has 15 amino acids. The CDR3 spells CASSPPPGQRYEQYF. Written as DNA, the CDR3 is TGTGCCAGCAGCCCACCCCCGGGCCAGAGGTACGAGCAGTACTTC.

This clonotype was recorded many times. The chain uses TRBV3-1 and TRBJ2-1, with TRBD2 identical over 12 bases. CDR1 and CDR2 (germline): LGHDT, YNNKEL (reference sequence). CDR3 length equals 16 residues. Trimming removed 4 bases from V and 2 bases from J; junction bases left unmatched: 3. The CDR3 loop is CASSPRLAGAYNEQFF. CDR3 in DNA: TGTGCCAGCAGCCCCCGACTAGCGGGAGCCTACAATGAGCAGTTCTTC.